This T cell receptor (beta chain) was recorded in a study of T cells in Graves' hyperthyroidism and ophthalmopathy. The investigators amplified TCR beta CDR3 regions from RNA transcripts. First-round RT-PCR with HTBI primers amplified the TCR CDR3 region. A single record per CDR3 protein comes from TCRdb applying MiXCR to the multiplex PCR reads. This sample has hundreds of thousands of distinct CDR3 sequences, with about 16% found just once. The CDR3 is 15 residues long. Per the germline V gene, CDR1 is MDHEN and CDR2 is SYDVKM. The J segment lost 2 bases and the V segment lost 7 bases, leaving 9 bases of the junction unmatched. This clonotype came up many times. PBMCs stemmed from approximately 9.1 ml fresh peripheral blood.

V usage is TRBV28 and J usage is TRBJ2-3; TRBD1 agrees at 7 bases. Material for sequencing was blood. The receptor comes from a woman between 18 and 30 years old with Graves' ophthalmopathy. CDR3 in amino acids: CASTLTGTLTDTQYF. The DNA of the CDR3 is TGTGCCAGCACTTTGACAGGGACCCTCACAGATACGCAGTATTTT.